The clone carrying this TCR beta chain was seen only a few times. The antigen is not known. This entry belongs to a study of cytomegalovirus exposure and HLA in healthy donors. Whole-study results and caveats: The Asian-associated ancestry cluster reportedly had fewer N-insertions than the approximately 670-donor mean in a later analysis. It was reported that the classifier diagnosed cytomegalovirus status with high specificity and sensitivity in both the original and validation cohorts. Later on, an analysis tied roughly 17,000 TCR beta sequences to HLA alleles at 0.05 false discovery rate. In a later analysis, V- and J-gene trimming of beta chains associated with a DCLRE1C missense variant, replicated independently.

PCR employed 60 Vbeta and 13 Jbeta primers. TCRdb keeps only in-frame clones here, not all; method: immunoSEQ multiplex PCR. The table records 70,000 to 80,000 clones, 78% of them present only once. V trimming: 8 bases; J trimming: 2 bases; junction bases outside the gene matches: 3. Germline CDR1 and CDR2: MNHNS and SASEGT. The CDR3 is 15 amino acids. The clonotype comes from a woman between 40 and 55 years old in good health and CMV-seropositive. The sequenced material came from PBMCs. This rearrangement joins TRBV6-1 to TRBJ2-6; TRBD2 agrees at 10 bases. CDR3: CASSSGGAGANVLTF. CDR3 sequence (DNA): TGTGCCAGCTCCAGCGGGGGGGCTGGGGCCAACGTCCTGACTTTC.